These 21 T cell receptor beta chains originate from one sample sequenced in a study of cytomegalovirus exposure and HLA in healthy donors. PCR amplification relied on 60 Vbeta primers (plus 13 Jbeta primers). The table came from immunoSEQ multiplex PCR; TCRdb's copy has only in-frame clones and leaves some out. The repertoire has about 150,000 clones, 85% to 90% of them found once; the top ten carry 5.2%. What was sequenced was PBMCs. Every receptor here comes from a woman in her twenties or thirties in good health and CMV-seronegative.

The V call is TRBV9, the J call TRBJ1-5; D not certain. Trimming removed 2 bases at V and 1 base at J, with 10 bases between. Germline-derived CDR1 and CDR2 are SGDLS and YYNGEE. This CDR3 is built from 15 residues. This chain's CDR3 is CASSVEGRSNQPQHF. In DNA form, the CDR3 reads TGTGCCAGCAGCGTGGAAGGGAGGAGCAATCAGCCCCAGCATTTT.

The chain combines TRBV4-3 with TRBJ2-3, with a tentative D call TRBD2 (6 bases). CDR1 is LGHNA, CDR2 YSLEER, per germline. The CDR3 length is 15 residues. Trimming took off 4 bases at V and 5 bases at J, with 16 bases between the two ends. The CDR3: CASSLFKGRQDTQYF. CDR3 bases: TGCGCCAGCAGCCTATTTAAAGGGAGGCAAGATACGCAGTATTTT.

The chain has TRBV6-1 and TRBJ2-3; 7 bases agree with TRBD2. The J segment lost 5 bases and the V segment lost 3 bases, leaving 11 bases of the junction unmatched. The CDR3 runs 16 residues. Germline V gene lookup returns CDR1 MNHNS and CDR2 SASEGT. The CDR3 sequence: CASSDPFGEGIDTQYF. The DNA for the CDR3 is TGTGCCAGCAGTGACCCATTTGGGGAGGGGATAGATACGCAGTATTTT.

This rearrangement joins TRBV29-1 to TRBJ2-1, with TRBD2 matching over 12 bases. V gave up 4 bases and J gave up 6 bases; unmatched junction bases: 4. CDR3 length: 14 amino acids. Germline V gene sequence: CDR1 SQVTM, CDR2 ANQGSEA. Written as DNA, the CDR3 is TGCAGCGTTGCAAAACTAGCGGGAGGCAATGAGCAGTTCTTC. This translates into CSVAKLAGGNEQFF.

The gene calls are TRBV7-3 and TRBJ2-2; no reliable D call. With 5 bases removed from V and 4 bases from J, the gap between germline ends came to 8 bases. The CDR3 length is 13 residues. CDR1 and CDR2 from the germline V gene are SGHTA and FQGTGA. CDR3 sequence: CASSPRITGELFF. CDR3 in DNA: TGTGCCAGCAGCCCTAGGATCACCGGGGAGCTGTTTTTT.

This clone came up once. The chain joins TRBV18 to TRBJ2-7, with 10 bases matching TRBD2. Trimming took 3 bases from V and 4 from J; bases not matched to a gene: 6. Germline assignment: CDR1 KGHSH and CDR2 LQKENI. The CDR3 sequence is 15 residues long. CDR3 nucleotides: TGTGCCAGCTCACCTCTAGCGGGAGCCCCTTACGAGCAGTACTTC. This codes for CASSPLAGAPYEQYF.

This clone has only a few counts. The J gene is TRBJ2-5, the V gene TRBV25-1; 10 bases fit TRBD2. Trimming removed 5 bases from V and 5 bases from J; junction bases left unmatched: 5. The CDR3 totals 14 residues. Germline V CDR1 and CDR2: MGHDK, SYGVNS. CDR3 amino acids: CASSTTSGSETQYF. In DNA, the CDR3 is TGTGCCAGCAGTACGACTAGCGGGTCCGAGACCCAGTACTTC.

The chain employs TRBV2 and TRBJ2-2; D gene unclear. The CDR3 loop spans 13 amino acids. The V gene's germline CDR1 is SNHLY and CDR2 FYNNEI. V was shortened by 5 bases and J by 1 base, with 5 bases between the two germline ends. This CDR3 is CASSPENTGELFF. The CDR3 DNA follows: TGTGCCAGCAGTCCAGAGAACACCGGGGAGCTGTTTTTT. The variable domain in full, completed from reference TRBV2 and TRBJ2-2, reads EPEVTQTPSHQVTQMGQEVILRCVPISNHLYFYWYRQILGQKVEFLVSFYNNEISEKSEIFDDQFSVERPDGSNFTLKIRSTKLEDSAMYFCASSPENTGELFFGEGSRLTVL.

This chain joins TRBV27 and TRBJ1-2; no firm D call. Germline values: CDR1 MNHEY, CDR2 SMNVEV (reference sequence). CDR3 length: 14 residues. V lost 6 bases to trimming and J lost 0 bases, with 11 bases between them. CDR3 protein: CASRPGVSNYGYTF. Written as DNA, the CDR3 is TGTGCCAGCAGGCCCGGGGTGTCTAACTATGGCTACACCTTC.

In this sample, this clone turned up a few times. The chain uses TRBV10-3 and TRBJ1-6; tentatively, D is TRBD1 (5 bases). V gave up 0 bases and J gave up 6 bases, with 12 bases separating them. CDR1 ENHRY and CDR2 SYGVKD come from the germline V gene. The CDR3 has 16 amino acids. The CDR3 region has the DNA TGTGCCATCAGTGAGTCGCAGGGTGCGCGTAATTCACCCCTCCACTTT. It is translated as CAISESQGARNSPLHF.

CDR3 protein: CASSLGEGTRFDEQFF. Written as DNA, the CDR3 is TGTGCCAGCAGCTTAGGGGAGGGGACTAGGTTTGATGAGCAGTTCTTC. This chain links TRBV11-3 with TRBJ2-1; 8 bases are shared with TRBD2. Germline loops: CDR1 SGHNT, CDR2 YENEEA. The trim removed 1 base at V and 8 bases at J, leaving 10 bases unmatched. The CDR3 totals 16 residues.

The chain has TRBV7-9 and TRBJ1-1; TRBD1 matches 8 bases. With V trimmed by 1 base and J by 5 bases, 9 bases remained unmatched. The CDR3 length is 16 residues. Germline assignment: CDR1 SEHNR and CDR2 FQNEAQ (reference sequence). The CDR3 sequence is CASSLGAGGVGTEAFF. For the CDR3, the DNA is TGTGCCAGCAGCTTAGGGGCAGGGGGCGTCGGGACTGAAGCTTTCTTT.

The rearrangement links TRBV10-3 to TRBJ2-7; the D is unclear. Trimming pared 2 bases from V and 0 bases from J, leaving 11 bases between. Germline loops: CDR1 ENHRY, CDR2 SYGVKD. There are 15 residues in the CDR3. CDR3 protein: CAISETTVSSYEQYF. CDR3 bases: TGTGCCATCAGTGAGACCACGGTAAGCTCCTACGAGCAGTACTTC.

The chain couples TRBV30 to TRBJ2-5; D is possibly TRBD2 (5 bases). The V end was cut by 4 bases, the J end by 5 bases, with 11 bases between. The CDR3 extends over 12 amino acids. The germline gives CDR1 GTSNPN, CDR2 SVGIG (reference sequence). CDR3 sequence (DNA): TGTGCCTGGACCGGAGGTTGGGAGACCCAGTACTTC. This gives the protein CAWTGGWETQYF.

This clone is a singleton in its sample. The chain has TRBV7-8 and TRBJ1-1, with a tentative D call TRBD1 (5 bases). This CDR3 has 13 amino acids. V lost 5 bases and J 1 base, leaving 8 bases between the germline ends. Germline-derived CDR1 and CDR2 are SGHVS and FQNEAQ. The CDR3 loop reads CASSITGNTEAFF. In DNA form, the CDR3 reads TGTGCCAGCAGCATTACAGGGAACACTGAAGCTTTCTTT.

Written as DNA, the CDR3 is TGTGCCAGCAGTTACGATTTGACAGGGCCCCTGGGAGAGCAGTACTTC. Translation gives CASSYDLTGPLGEQYF. The chain uses TRBV5-6 and TRBJ2-5, with 7 bases identical to TRBD1. V shed 5 bases, J shed 11 bases, and the junction held 21 bases outside the gene matches. This CDR3 contains 16 residues. Per germline, CDR1 SGHDT and CDR2 YYEEEE.

The chain uses TRBV4-2 and TRBJ2-1, with D tentatively TRBD2 (5 bases). V was clipped by 0 bases and J by 4 bases, with 16 bases between them. The length of the CDR3 is 17 residues. Germline CDR1 is LGHNA and CDR2 is YNFKEQ. The CDR3 DNA reads as TGTGCCAGCAGCCAAGATCCGGGCGGGTTTTCATACAATGAGCAGTTCTTC. This codes for CASSQDPGGFSYNEQFF.

The chain recombines TRBV28 with TRBJ2-7; the D is unclear. CDR1 is MDHEN and CDR2 is SYDVKM in the germline V gene. The V gene lost 5 bases and the J gene lost 4 bases, with 6 bases spanning the gap. This CDR3 has 11 residues. The CDR3 spells CASSARYEQYF. CDR3 DNA sequence: TGTGCCAGCAGTGCCCGGTACGAGCAGTACTTC.

The rearrangement uses TRBV28 and TRBJ1-5, with D tentatively TRBD1 (6 bases). This CDR3 contains 13 residues. V lost 6 bases and J 3 bases, leaving 9 bases between the germline ends. Germline values: CDR1 MDHEN, CDR2 SYDVKM. The CDR3: CASRRTVNQPQHF. The CDR3 DNA sequence: TGTGCCAGCAGAAGGACAGTCAATCAGCCCCAGCATTTT.

The chain recombines TRBV19 with TRBJ2-7; 10 nucleotides match TRBD1. CDR1 is LNHDA, CDR2 SQIVND, per germline (reference sequence). This CDR3 spans 14 amino acids. The ends lost 6 bases at V and 4 bases at J; junction bases unmatched: 6. Here the CDR3 reads CASSMTGGRYEQYF. Here the CDR3 DNA reads TGTGCCAGTAGCATGACAGGGGGCAGGTACGAGCAGTACTTC.

This chain uses TRBV6-5 with TRBJ1-1, with 8 bases identical to TRBD1. V gave up 3 bases and J gave up 1 base; unmatched junction bases: 4. The CDR3 runs to 15 residues. Germline CDR1 and CDR2: MNHEY and SVGAGI. CDR3: CASSYGTGPNTEAFF. CDR3 nucleotides: TGTGCCAGCAGTTATGGGACAGGACCGAACACTGAAGCTTTCTTT.